This T cell receptor beta chain was recorded in a study of blood T cell repertoires in COVID-19. Study details: The study drew acute and convalescent COVID-19 samples from the United States, Italy and Spain. Sample material is recorded as cDNA or gDNA derived from T cells, B-cell-depleted T cells, or PBMCs.

Under the authors' procedure: Researchers report that nucleated cell counts were estimated from reference gene primer amplification. Only in-frame clones appear in the TCRdb table, and some are missing; sequencing was by immunoSEQ multiplex PCR. Clone size and the V and J calls come from that table; the DNA yielded D and trimming. The table lists tens of thousands of clones, approximately 78% of them singletons. Germline CDR1 is MDHEN and CDR2 is SYDVKM. This CDR3 is built from 14 residues. With V trimmed by 5 bases and J by 4 bases, 5 bases remained unmatched. J is TRBJ1-5 and V is TRBV28; 7 bases align to TRBD1. This receptor was identified in a woman older than 75 with active or convalescent COVID-19. Source material: peripheral blood. CDR3 amino acids: CASSETGSNQPQHF. CDR3 bases: TGTGCCAGCAGTGAGACAGGGTCAAATCAGCCCCAGCATTTT. Complete variable domain (other parts from reference TRBV28 and TRBJ1-5): DVKVTQSSRYLVKRTGEKVFLECVQDMDHENMFWYRQDPGLGLRLIYFSYDVKMKEKGDIPEGYSVSREKKERFSLILESASTNQTSMYLCASSETGSNQPQHFGDGTRLSIL.